Here is one T cell receptor (beta chain) with its context. The source of the sample is a study of blood T cell repertoires in COVID-19. Study as a whole: The United States, Italy and Spain supplied acute and convalescent COVID-19 samples. Nucleic acid was either cDNA or gDNA, and it came from T cells, B-cell-depleted T cells, or PBMCs.

CDR3 length: 13 residues. The germline CDR1 and CDR2 sequences are LNHDA and SQIVND (reference sequence). Trimming stripped 3 bases from V and 4 bases from J, with 9 bases between. Per the authors' pipeline: Reference gene primer amplification yielded estimated nucleated cell counts. Assay used: immunoSEQ multiplex PCR; TCRdb lists only in-frame clones, some missing. V and J calls and clone size follow that table, whereas D and trimming were derived from the DNA. Of 200,000 to 300,000 clones listed, about 88% are singletons. This receptor was taken from a man aged 55 to 70 who had recovered from COVID-19. This chain uses TRBV19 with TRBJ2-5; a weak D match, TRBD2 (6 bases). Sequenced: peripheral blood. As DNA, the CDR3 is TGTGCCAGTAGTATGGACGGGGGAGAGACCCAGTACTTC. This gives the protein CASSMDGGETQYF.